This TCR beta chain appears in the sequencing data of a study of blood T cell repertoires in COVID-19 (TCRdb year 2020). At the level of the whole study: Samples from collaborators originated in the United States, Italy and Spain and spanned both the acute and convalescent phases of COVID-19. The material from the prospective study consisted of cDNA or gDNA derived from T cells, B-cell-depleted T cells, or PBMCs. Subjects who had been exposed to COVID-19, were actively infected with it, or had recovered from it provided the deeply sampled blood TCRbeta repertoires that made up the dataset. The repertoires were released in a freely available public database meant as a resource for research on the immune response to SARS-CoV-2. Samples were obtained from the ongoing ImmuneRACE study (first 160 participants) and from 1,200 or so subjects provided by 6 global collaborators. Nearly every sample came with metadata listing a de-identified subject ID, COVID-19 status, age in years and sex. Where HLA class I and class II types were available, the types were taken from metadata supplied by the sample provider, not from assay-based typing. Broader findings and caveats from the paper: How much clinical and demographic metadata was included differed by source and by participant, and the metadata was provided uncurated.

Collaborating institutions collected whole blood in K2EDTA tubes following their own protocols. For TCRbeta analysis, collaborator samples were shipped as frozen whole blood, as isolated PBMCs, or as DNA extracted from either sample type. Comment on this clone: It lacks a known antigen. Base-call qualities are not available, and no considerably larger clone is one nucleotide away.

CDR1 and CDR2 were assigned from the germline V gene as KGHSH and LQKENI. Measured from the cysteine to the phenylalanine, the CDR3 is 13 residues long. The kept DNA is CDR3 alone, 39 bases in frame from the first base. A distance of 12 bases separates the germline ends of V and J, which lose 5 bases and 7 bases respectively. TCRbeta CDR3 regions were amplified from genomic DNA using the immunoSEQ Assay, a bias-controlled multiplex PCR. Regarding the original processing steps: Within the assay, amplification of reference gene primers was used to estimate how many nucleated cells each sample contained. Sequence reads were collapsed and filtered to measure the absolute abundance of every unique TCRbeta CDR3 rearrangement. For each sample, productive Simpson clonality was calculated by taking the square root of Simpson's diversity index across productive rearrangements. TCRdb limited this immuneACCESS table to in-frame rearrangements with V and J called. A share of clones is missing; checked studies link under half to unresolved V genes, and the rest is unexplained. D and trimming come from the DNA, and the V and J calls and clone size come from that table. In this sample the table shows roughly 220,000 clones, around 84% of which occur a single time. The ten largest clonotypes hold just under 20% of the sample.

The clonotype was recovered from a young man with active or convalescent COVID-19. Sequenced: peripheral blood. The chain uses TRBV18 and TRBJ1-5; TRBD1 could be the D gene, as 5 bases match. The CDR3 corresponds to CASSKTVAQPQHF. The nucleotides read TGTGCCAGCTCAAAGACAGTTGCCCAGCCCCAGCATTTT.